The rows below give T cell receptor beta chains drawn from one sample of a study of hypomethylating agent response in myelodysplastic syndrome. Sequenced by immunoSEQ multiplex PCR; TCRdb stores in-frame clones only, minus some. The table records 6,000 or so clones, approximately 82% of them present only once. The sample was bone marrow, taken before or after starting hypomethylating agent treatment for myelodysplastic syndrome (not recorded which). Source of these receptors: a human donor with myelodysplastic syndrome. CDR3s include the opening cysteine and the closing phenylalanine or tryptophan. A D gene is named only where the DNA matches it firmly. The size entry is marked missing in some rows and otherwise reads once, few, many or a size class.

len: 20
d_gene: TRBD1
v_gene: TRBV30
abundance: .
j_gene: TRBJ2-3
CDR3aa: CAWSVQPRTRTGASTYTQYF
CDR3nt: TGTGCCTGGAGTGTACAACCCCGAACCCGGACAGGGGCCTCGACCTATACGCAGTATTTT

len: 13
d_gene: .
v_gene: TRBV5-1
abundance: .
j_gene: TRBJ1-1
CDR3aa: CASSFPGNTEAFF
CDR3nt: TGCGCCAGCAGCTTCCCGGGGAACACTGAAGCTTTCTTT

len: 15
d_gene: .
v_gene: TRBV4-2
abundance: .
j_gene: TRBJ2-3
CDR3aa: CASSQDGLTTDTQYF
CDR3nt: TGTGCCAGCAGCCAAGATGGCCTAACCACAGATACGCAGTATTTT

len: 13
d_gene: .
v_gene: TRBV30
abundance: .
j_gene: TRBJ1-2
CDR3aa: CAWSVGTFNGYTF
CDR3nt: TGTGCCTGGAGTGTGGGCACGTTCAATGGCTACACCTTC

len: 16
d_gene: .
v_gene: TRBV7-9
abundance: once
j_gene: TRBJ2-1
CDR3aa: CASSPDRPRGNNEQFF
CDR3nt: TGTGCCAGCAGCCCGGACAGACCGAGGGGAAACAATGAGCAGTTCTTC

len: 14
d_gene: .
v_gene: TRBV6-1
abundance: .
j_gene: TRBJ2-3
CDR3aa: CASSERMWADTQYF
CDR3nt: TGTGCCAGCAGTGAAAGGATGTGGGCAGATACGCAGTATTTT

len: 14
d_gene: .
v_gene: TRBV5-6
abundance: once
j_gene: TRBJ1-4
CDR3aa: CASSLRTLNEKLFF
CDR3nt: TGTGCCAGCAGCTTGAGGACGCTTAATGAAAAACTGTTTTTT

len: 13
d_gene: .
v_gene: TRBV14
abundance: .
j_gene: TRBJ2-5
CDR3aa: CASSRRPQETQYF
CDR3nt: TGTGCCAGCAGCCGAAGACCCCAAGAGACCCAGTACTTC

len: 15
d_gene: TRBD2
v_gene: TRBV6-6
abundance: .
j_gene: TRBJ2-7
CDR3aa: CASSFSPGTSNEQYF
CDR3nt: TGTGCCAGCAGTTTCTCCCCCGGGACTAGCAACGAGCAGTACTTC

len: 15
d_gene: TRBD1
v_gene: TRBV5-1
abundance: .
j_gene: TRBJ2-3
CDR3aa: CASREGDRGTDTQYF
CDR3nt: TGCGCCAGCAGAGAAGGGGACAGGGGCACAGATACGCAGTATTTT

len: 12
d_gene: .
v_gene: TRBV30
abundance: few
j_gene: TRBJ1-2
CDR3aa: CAWLEPGLRYTF
CDR3nt: TGTGCCTGGTTAGAACCGGGACTTCGCTACACCTTC

len: 13
d_gene: .
v_gene: TRBV19
abundance: .
j_gene: TRBJ1-5
CDR3aa: CASSQTDNQPQHF
CDR3nt: TGTGCCAGTAGTCAAACAGATAATCAGCCCCAGCATTTT

len: 12
d_gene: .
v_gene: TRBV28
abundance: once
j_gene: TRBJ1-2
CDR3aa: CASSLSGYGYTF
CDR3nt: TGTGCCAGCAGTTTGTCGGGATATGGCTACACCTTC

len: 14
d_gene: .
v_gene: TRBV19
abundance: once
j_gene: TRBJ2-1
CDR3aa: CASRRGLDVGEQFF
CDR3nt: TGTGCCAGTAGAAGGGGTTTGGATGTCGGTGAGCAGTTCTTC

len: 15
d_gene: .
v_gene: TRBV10-3
abundance: .
j_gene: TRBJ2-2
CDR3aa: CAISGRGGSTGELFF
CDR3nt: TGTGCCATCAGTGGGAGGGGAGGAAGCACCGGGGAGCTGTTTTTT

len: 16
d_gene: .
v_gene: TRBV7-3
abundance: .
j_gene: TRBJ2-3
CDR3aa: CASSSRGGERGDTQYF
CDR3nt: TGTGCCAGCAGCTCCAGGGGAGGGGAACGGGGAGATACGCAGTATTTT

len: 14
d_gene: .
v_gene: TRBV7-2
abundance: .
j_gene: TRBJ1-1
CDR3aa: CASSLGPRNTEAFF
CDR3nt: TGTGCCAGCAGCTTAGGGCCGCGGAACACTGAAGCTTTCTTT

len: 14
d_gene: .
v_gene: TRBV6-1
abundance: .
j_gene: TRBJ2-3
CDR3aa: CASRTVWDTDTQYF
CDR3nt: TGTGCCAGCAGGACTGTTTGGGACACAGATACGCAGTATTTT

len: 13
d_gene: TRBD1
v_gene: TRBV27
abundance: .
j_gene: TRBJ1-4
CDR3aa: CASSLRTGEKLFF
CDR3nt: TGTGCCAGCAGTTTGCGGACAGGCGAAAAACTGTTTTTT

len: 13
d_gene: .
v_gene: TRBV18
abundance: .
j_gene: TRBJ2-2
CDR3aa: CASSLVDSGELFF
CDR3nt: TGTGCCAGCTCACTCGTCGATTCCGGGGAGCTGTTTTTT

len: 14
d_gene: .
v_gene: TRBV6-5
abundance: once
j_gene: TRBJ2-5
CDR3aa: CASRGLADQETQYF
CDR3nt: TGTGCCAGCAGGGGGCTAGCAGACCAAGAGACCCAGTACTTC